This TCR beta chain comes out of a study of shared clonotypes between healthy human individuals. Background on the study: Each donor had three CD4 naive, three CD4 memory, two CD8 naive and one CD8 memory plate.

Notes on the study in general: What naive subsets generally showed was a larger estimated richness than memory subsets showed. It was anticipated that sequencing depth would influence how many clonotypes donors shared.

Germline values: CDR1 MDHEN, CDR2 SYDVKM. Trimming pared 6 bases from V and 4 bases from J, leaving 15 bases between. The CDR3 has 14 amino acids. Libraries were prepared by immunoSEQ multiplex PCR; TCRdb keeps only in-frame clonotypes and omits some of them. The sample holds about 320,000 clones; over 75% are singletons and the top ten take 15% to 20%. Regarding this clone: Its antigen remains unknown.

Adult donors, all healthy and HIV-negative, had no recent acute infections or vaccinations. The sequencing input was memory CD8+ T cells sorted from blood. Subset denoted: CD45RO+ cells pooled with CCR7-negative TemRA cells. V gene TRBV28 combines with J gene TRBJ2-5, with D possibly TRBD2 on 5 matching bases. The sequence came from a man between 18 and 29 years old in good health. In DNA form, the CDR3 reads TGTGCCAGCAGCTCGGGCGGGCCCCCAGAGACCCAGTACTTC. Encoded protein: CASSSGGPPETQYF.